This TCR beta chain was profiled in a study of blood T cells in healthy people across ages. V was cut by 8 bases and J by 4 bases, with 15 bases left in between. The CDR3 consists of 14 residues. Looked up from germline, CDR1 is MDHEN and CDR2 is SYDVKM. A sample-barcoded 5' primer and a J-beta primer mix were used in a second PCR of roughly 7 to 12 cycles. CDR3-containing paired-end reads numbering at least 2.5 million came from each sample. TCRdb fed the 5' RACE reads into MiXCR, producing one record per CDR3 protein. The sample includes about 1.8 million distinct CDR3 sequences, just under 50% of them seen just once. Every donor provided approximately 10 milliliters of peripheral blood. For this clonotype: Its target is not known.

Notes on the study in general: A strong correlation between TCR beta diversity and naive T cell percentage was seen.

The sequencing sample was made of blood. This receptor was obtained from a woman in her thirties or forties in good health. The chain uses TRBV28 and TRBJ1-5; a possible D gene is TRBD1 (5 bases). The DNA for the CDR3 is TGTGCCAGCTACCCAGGGCAGGTGAATCAGCCCCAGCATTTT. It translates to CASYPGQVNQPQHF.